Each of the 28 T cell receptor beta chains below was sequenced from the same sample in a study of T cell responses to AZD1222 COVID-19 vaccine. Sequencing used immunoSEQ multiplex PCR; TCRdb keeps in-frame clones, though not all of them. The sample gives roughly 110,000 clones, 87% of which show up once; 4.8% is in the top ten. Sample: peripheral blood, taken 28 days after the second AZD1222 dose. The origin of the receptors is an adult who received the AZD1222 COVID-19 vaccine.

Only a few counts were recorded for this clone. CDR3: CASNMRTGRYNEQFF. As DNA, the CDR3 is TGTGCCAGCAACATGAGGACAGGGAGATACAATGAGCAGTTCTTC. V gene TRBV21-1 combines with J gene TRBJ2-1; the DNA was not compared with TRBD1, the D call given in the table. TRBV21-1 is labeled a pseudogene. The CDR3 extends over 15 amino acids.

V and J are TRBV4-1 and TRBJ1-1; no clear D gene. The ends were cut back, 4 bases at V and 2 bases at J, with 8 bases in the middle. This CDR3 has 13 residues. Looked up from germline, CDR1 is MGHRA and CDR2 is YSYEKL. CDR3 nucleotides: TGCGCCAGCAGCCTTAGCTTTAACACTGAAGCTTTCTTT. Translated: CASSLSFNTEAFF.

The CDR3 region is CALQGGDEKLFF. The CDR3 DNA is TGTGCCCTACAGGGTGGGGATGAAAAACTGTTTTTT. The gene calls are TRBV21-1 and TRBJ1-4; the D segment call TRBD1 is taken from the table without a DNA check. TRBV21-1 is deemed a pseudogene. The CDR3 has 12 amino acids.

The chain employs TRBV5-4 and TRBJ2-2; D may be TRBD1 (6 bases). Germline V gives CDR1 SGHNT, CDR2 YYREEE (reference sequence). Trimming took off 2 bases at V and 4 bases at J, with 15 bases between the two ends. The CDR3 loop spans 16 amino acids. The CDR3 reads CASSLVAGAGTGELFF. The CDR3 nucleotides read TGTGCCAGCAGCTTAGTCGCAGGGGCTGGCACCGGGGAGCTGTTTTTT. Complete variable domain (other parts from reference TRBV5-4 and TRBJ2-2): ETGVTQSPTHLIKTRGQQVTLRCSSQSGHNTVSWYQQALGQGPQFIFQYYREEENGRGNFPPRFSGLQFPNYSSELNVNALELDDSALYLCASSLVAGAGTGELFFGEGSRLTVL.

The rearrangement joins TRBV7-6 to TRBJ2-1; TRBD1 matches at 8 bases. Per the germline V gene, CDR1 is SGHVS and CDR2 is FNYEAQ. The length of the CDR3 is 16 residues. J was trimmed by 1 base and V by 5 bases; bases with no gene match: 7. The CDR3 loop reads CASSALGQESYNEQFF. CDR3 nucleotides: TGTGCCAGCAGCGCTTTGGGACAGGAATCCTACAATGAGCAGTTCTTC. Using reference TRBV7-6 and TRBJ2-1 for the parts outside the CDR3, the full variable domain is GAGVSQSPRYKVTKRGQDVALRCDPISGHVSLYWYRQALGQGPEFLTYFNYEAQQDKSGLPNDRFSAERPEGSISTLTIQRTEQRDSAMYRCASSALGQESYNEQFFGPGTRLTVL.

V is TRBV6-5 and J is TRBJ2-7; D unresolved. The length of the CDR3 is 15 residues. Deletions cut 6 bases from V and 7 bases from J, with 22 bases between. Germline V gene sequence: CDR1 MNHEY, CDR2 SVGAGI. CDR3 residues: CASSQRDGQLREQYF. The CDR3 DNA reads as TGTGCCAGCAGCCAAAGAGATGGCCAGCTACGAGAGCAGTACTTC.

The J gene is TRBJ1-4, the V gene TRBV7-2; no clear D gene. From germline, CDR1 is SGHTA and CDR2 FQGNSA. The CDR3 spans 14 residues. The germline V and J ends were trimmed by 5 bases and 0 bases, with 7 bases remaining between them. CDR3: CASSPIATNEKLFF. CDR3 coding DNA: TGTGCCAGCAGCCCGATAGCAACTAATGAAAAACTGTTTTTT.

The rearrangement uses TRBV5-4 and TRBJ1-2; D unresolved. This CDR3 has 14 residues. The V and J ends lost 0 bases and 2 bases respectively, with 8 bases between them. Germline CDR1 SGHNT, CDR2 YYREEE (reference sequence). The CDR3 spells CASSLARLNYGYTF. The DNA of the CDR3 is TGTGCCAGCAGCTTGGCCAGACTGAACTATGGCTACACCTTC.

The rearrangement links TRBV3-1 (or the pseudogene TRBV3-2) to TRBJ2-7; the D is unclear. Germline V gene lookup returns CDR1 LGHDT and CDR2 YNNKEL (reference sequence). CDR3 length: 14 amino acids. V shed 0 bases and J shed 2 bases, with 8 bases lying between them. In nucleotides, the CDR3 is TGTGCCAGCAGCCAAGATGGGCACACCTACGAGCAGTACTTC. This sequence encodes CASSQDGHTYEQYF.

This sequence joins TRBV12-3 or TRBV12-4 and TRBJ2-5, with 7 bases matching TRBD1. Losses at the gene ends were 6 bases for V and 5 bases for J; bases not matched to a gene: 3. This CDR3 is built from 12 residues. The CDR3 loop is CASRTGLETQYF. The CDR3 DNA sequence: TGTGCCAGCAGGACAGGGTTGGAGACCCAGTACTTC.

This chain connects TRBV19 to TRBJ1-2; D ambiguous. The CDR3 runs 14 residues. Trimming removed 5 bases from V and 2 bases from J, with 12 bases in between. CDR1 is LNHDA, CDR2 SQIVND, per germline (reference sequence). CDR3: CASSQLTGNYGYTF. The CDR3 DNA reads as TGTGCCAGTAGTCAACTTACCGGCAACTATGGCTACACCTTC.

This clone was recorded a few times. This rearrangement joins TRBV10-3 to TRBJ2-7; 8 bases match TRBD1. V lost 5 bases, J lost 4 bases, and 19 bases stayed unmatched. CDR1 ENHRY and CDR2 SYGVKD come from the germline V gene. This CDR3 is built from 18 residues. The CDR3 region is CAISSAPNQGTGVYEQYF. The CDR3 DNA reads as TGTGCCATCAGTTCCGCACCTAATCAGGGGACAGGAGTATACGAGCAGTACTTC.

V and J are TRBV18 and TRBJ1-6, with TRBD1 matching over 8 bases. Per the germline V gene, CDR1 is KGHSH and CDR2 is LQKENI. V gave up 5 bases and J gave up 11 bases; unmatched junction bases: 11. The CDR3 contains 15 residues. The CDR3 bases are TGTGCCAGCTCAAACCAGGGGGCAGAAGGTCCACCCCTCCACTTT. This codes for CASSNQGAEGPPLHF. Supplemented by reference TRBV18 and TRBJ1-6, the full variable domain reads NAGVMQNPRHLVRRRGQEARLRCSPMKGHSHVYWYRQLPEEGLKFMVYLQKENIIDESGMPKERFSAEFPKEGPSILRIQQVVRGDSAAYFCASSNQGAEGPPLHFGNGTRLTVT.

This clone was observed a single time. This sequence joins TRBV6-5 and TRBJ1-5; TRBD1 might be the D (6 bases). Germline loops: CDR1 MNHEY, CDR2 SVGAGI. This CDR3 is 14 amino acids long. V was cut by 7 bases and J by 7 bases, with 17 bases left in between. CDR3 protein: CASTTYQGMQPQHF. CDR3 coding DNA: TGTGCCAGCACTACCTACCAGGGGATGCAGCCCCAGCATTTT.

The chain carries TRBV5-6 and TRBJ2-3, with D possibly being TRBD2 (5 bases). This CDR3 has 14 residues. Germline CDR1 and CDR2: SGHDT and YYEEEE. Trimming took off 2 bases at V and 1 base at J, with 8 bases between the two ends. DNA for the CDR3: TGTGCCAGCAGCTTAGGCGGGCGCACAGATACGCAGTATTTT. This codes for CASSLGGRTDTQYF. Complete variable domain (other parts from reference TRBV5-6 and TRBJ2-3): DAGVTQSPTHLIKTRGQQVTLRCSPKSGHDTVSWYQQALGQGPQFIFQYYEEEERQRGNFPDRFSGHQFPNYSSELNVNALLLGDSALYLCASSLGGRTDTQYFGPGTRLTVL.

The CDR3 here is CASSETRLGYGYTF. For the CDR3, the DNA is TGTGCCAGCAGTGAAACAAGGTTAGGCTATGGCTACACCTTC. The rearrangement joins TRBV6-1 to TRBJ1-2; no clear D. V lost 2 bases to trimming and J lost 4 bases, with 11 bases between them. The CDR3 consists of 14 residues. The germline gives CDR1 MNHNS, CDR2 SASEGT.

The J gene is TRBJ2-7, the V gene TRBV21-1; the table's D call TRBD1 went unverified against the DNA. TRBV21-1 is a documented pseudogene. This CDR3 has 19 residues. The CDR3 reads CANHGDRTGSRRRIHEQYF. The CDR3 region has the DNA TGTGCCAACCACGGGGATAGGACAGGATCAAGGCGAAGGATCCACGAGCAGTACTTC.

This clone was counted once. The chain carries TRBV30 and TRBJ2-3, with D possibly called TRBD1 or TRBD2 (5 bases each). The CDR3 is 15 amino acids. The germline gives CDR1 GTSNPN, CDR2 SVGIG (reference sequence). Trimming removed 1 base from V and 4 bases from J, with 15 bases in between. The CDR3 here is CAWSAGTGISDTQYF. CDR3 nucleotide sequence: TGTGCCTGGAGTGCTGGGACGGGAATTTCAGATACGCAGTATTTT.

This chain connects TRBV5-1 to TRBJ1-4, with 10 bases that match TRBD1. CDR1 SGHRS and CDR2 YFSETQ come from the germline V gene. The CDR3 covers 15 residues. Trimming at V came to 0 bases and at J to 7 bases, leaving 3 bases not matched to a gene. CDR3 bases: TGCGCCAGCAGCTTGGTGGGACAGGGGATTGAAAAACTGTTTTTT. Translating gives CASSLVGQGIEKLFF.

This clone was observed a handful of times. The CDR3 coding sequence is TGTGCCAGCAGTGCTCACTCGGTAGCGGCTGAGCAGTTCTTC. Translation: CASSAHSVAAEQFF. J is TRBJ2-1 and V is TRBV6-2 or TRBV6-3; possibly TRBD2 for D (6 bases). V dropped 5 bases and J dropped 9 bases, with 17 bases sitting between them. CDR3 length: 14 residues. The germline V gene encodes CDR1 MNHEY and CDR2 SVGEGT.

The chain joins TRBV5-1 to TRBJ2-2; the match to TRBD2 covers 14 bases. With V trimmed by 1 base and J by 0 bases, 2 bases remained unmatched. The CDR3 is made up of 18 amino acids. Germline V gene sequence: CDR1 SGHRS, CDR2 YFSETQ. The CDR3 loop is CASSLRTSGGPNTGELFF. CDR3 in DNA: TGCGCCAGCAGCTTGCGGACTAGCGGGGGGCCGAACACCGGGGAGCTGTTTTTT.

The chain is built from TRBV5-6 and TRBJ1-6, with 7 bases lining up with TRBD1. Germline CDR1 and CDR2: SGHDT and YYEEEE. V gave up 1 base and J gave up 13 bases; unmatched junction bases: 14. This CDR3 is built from 16 residues. The CDR3 bases are TGTGCCAGCAGCTTGCGAACAGGGGCGCTAATTGGGCCCCTCCACTTT. This encodes CASSLRTGALIGPLHF.

V usage is TRBV11-1 and J usage is TRBJ2-7, with D possibly matching TRBD1 (5 bases). Germline V gene lookup returns CDR1 SGHAT and CDR2 FQDESV (reference sequence). This CDR3 region has 14 residues. V lost 1 base to trimming and J lost 1 base, with 8 bases between them. In DNA form, the CDR3 reads TGTGCCAGCAGCTTAGAGCCAGGGTCCTACGAGCAGTACTTC. It codes for CASSLEPGSYEQYF.

On this clone: Other DNA sequences in this specimen translate into the identical CDR3. The chain couples TRBV28 to TRBJ2-7; perhaps TRBD1 as D (6 bases). The V end was cut by 4 bases, the J end by 1 base, with 8 bases between. The CDR3 sequence is 13 residues long. The V gene's germline CDR1 is MDHEN and CDR2 SYDVKM. CDR3: CASSSGQSYEQYF. The CDR3 DNA is TGTGCCAGCAGTTCGGGACAATCCTACGAGCAGTACTTC. The full variable domain, rest sourced from reference TRBV28 and TRBJ2-7, is DVKVTQSSRYLVKRTGEKVFLECVQDMDHENMFWYRQDPGLGLRLIYFSYDVKMKEKGDIPEGYSVSREKKERFSLILESASTNQTSMYLCASSSGQSYEQYFGPGTRLTVT.

This chain joins TRBV2 and TRBJ2-7; the D gene is possibly TRBD2 (5 bases). CDR1 and CDR2 from the germline V gene are SNHLY and FYNNEI. V lost 4 bases and J lost 2, with 9 bases in between. The CDR3 has 13 residues. The CDR3 here is CASSGERPYEQYF. CDR3 coding DNA: TGTGCCAGCAGTGGGGAGCGGCCCTACGAGCAGTACTTC.

This clone has a single count. The chain uses TRBV11-2 and TRBJ2-7; TRBD1 matches 7 bases. This CDR3 has 13 residues. Losses at the gene ends were 1 base for V and 5 bases for J; bases not matched to a gene: 2. Per germline, CDR1 SGHAT and CDR2 FQNNGV. As DNA, the CDR3 is TGTGCCAGCAGCTTAGGACAGGGAAACGAGCAGTACTTC. As protein: CASSLGQGNEQYF.

V and J are TRBV6-5 and TRBJ2-7; TRBD2 matches 10 bases. The germline V gene has CDR1 MNHEY and CDR2 SVGAGI. V was clipped by 0 bases and J by 0 bases; unmatched bases: 2. This CDR3 has 16 amino acids. The CDR3 DNA is TGTGCCAGCAGTTACTCTAGCGGGGGGCTCTCCTACGAGCAGTACTTC. It translates to CASSYSSGGLSYEQYF.

The rearrangement links TRBV18 to TRBJ1-2; 7 nucleotides line up with TRBD1. This CDR3 has 12 amino acids. Germline trimming cut 4 bases from V and 12 bases from J; bases unmatched to any gene: 8. From germline, CDR1 is KGHSH and CDR2 LQKENI. The CDR3 sequence: CASSLATGLHTF. The CDR3 nucleotides are TGTGCCAGCTCACTAGCGACAGGGCTCCACACCTTC.